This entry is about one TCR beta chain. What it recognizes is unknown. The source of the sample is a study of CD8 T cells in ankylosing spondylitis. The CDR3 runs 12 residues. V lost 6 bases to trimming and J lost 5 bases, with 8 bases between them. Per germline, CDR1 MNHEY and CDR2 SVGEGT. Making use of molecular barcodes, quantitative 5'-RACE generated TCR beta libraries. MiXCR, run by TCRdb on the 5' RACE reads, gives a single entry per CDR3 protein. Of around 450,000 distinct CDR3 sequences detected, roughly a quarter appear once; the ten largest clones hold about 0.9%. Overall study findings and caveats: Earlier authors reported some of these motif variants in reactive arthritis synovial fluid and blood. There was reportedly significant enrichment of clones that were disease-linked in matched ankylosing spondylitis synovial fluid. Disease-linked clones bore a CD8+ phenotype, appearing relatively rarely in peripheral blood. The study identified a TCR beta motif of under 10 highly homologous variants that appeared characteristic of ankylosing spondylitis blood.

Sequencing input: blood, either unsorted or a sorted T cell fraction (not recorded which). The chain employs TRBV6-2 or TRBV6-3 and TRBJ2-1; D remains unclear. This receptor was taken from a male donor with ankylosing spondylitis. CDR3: CASREPNNEQFF. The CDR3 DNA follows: TGTGCCAGCAGGGAGCCGAACAATGAGCAGTTCTTC.